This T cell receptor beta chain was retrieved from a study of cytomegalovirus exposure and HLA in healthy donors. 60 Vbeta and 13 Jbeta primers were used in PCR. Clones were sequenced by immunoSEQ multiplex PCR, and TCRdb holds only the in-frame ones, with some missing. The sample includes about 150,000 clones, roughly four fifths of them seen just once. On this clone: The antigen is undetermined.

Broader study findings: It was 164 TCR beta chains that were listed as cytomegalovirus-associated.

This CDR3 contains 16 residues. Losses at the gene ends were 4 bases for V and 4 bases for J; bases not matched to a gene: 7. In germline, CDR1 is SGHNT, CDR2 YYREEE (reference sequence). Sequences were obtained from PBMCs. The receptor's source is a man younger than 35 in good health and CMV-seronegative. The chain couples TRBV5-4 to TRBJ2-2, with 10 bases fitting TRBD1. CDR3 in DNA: TGTGCCAGCAGCATGCCCGGGACAGGGGTCACCGGGGAGCTGTTTTTT. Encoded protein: CASSMPGTGVTGELFF.